The source of this T cell receptor (beta chain) is a study of STAT5B mutations in CD4+ large granular lymphocyte leukemia (dated by TCRdb to between 2020 and 2023). Regarding the study in general: Among the healthy controls, the CDR3 'QG' motif was associated with a particular HLA allele. The study compared the TCRbeta repertoires of patients with CD4+ T-cell large granular lymphocyte leukemia against the TCRbeta repertoires of healthy blood donors. The purity of purified fractions was confirmed by flow cytometry on FACSCanto II or FACSVerse to exceed 95% among lymphocytes. Beyond this particular receptor, the publication reports: The main leukemic clonotypes were found to be private to each patient, although around 25% of the main leukemic clonotypes were detected at low frequency in the non-leukemic repertoires of other patients. The data were not HLA-matched, and the relatively small sample size could explain the higher clonality seen in CD4+ compared with CD8+ T-LGLL. Compared with healthy CD4+ repertoires, CD4-sorted patient repertoires appeared more clonal, and this difference remained even after the putative leukemic clones were removed. TRBV06-family usage was enriched among the top patient clones (8/27) compared with healthy controls (2/35).

TCRbeta rearrangements were sequenced from genomic DNA using the immunoSEQ assay at survey resolution. Processing in the source paper ran as follows. In the TCR sequencing data, the smallest productive clonotype frequency that could be detected was 2.59 x 10-5. Only productive TCRbeta rearrangements, meaning sequences that were complete and in-frame, were kept for the analyses. Clonality for each sample was calculated as Simpson clonality in the immunoSEQ Analyzer version 3.0. Based on frequency, clones were grouped as very rare, small, medium, large (1-20%) or hyperexpanded (>20%). Generation probabilities were estimated with OLGA 1.2.3, V-gene circos plots were made with VDJtools, specificities were looked up in VDJdb, and CDR3 motifs were identified with GLIPH. The table comes from immuneACCESS by way of TCRdb, which keeps in-frame sequences with V and J called. Part of the clones is missing from these tables; in studies checked, under half for an unresolved V gene and the rest for unknown reasons. D and trimming were read from the DNA, whereas the V and J calls and clone size are those reported in that table. The sample has tens of thousands of clones on record, roughly four fifths of them singletons. Approximately 4.7% of the sample is held by the ten biggest clonotypes.

For this clone: The clone's antigen remains unknown. No qualities accompany the bases; no much larger clone lies one base away.

Healthy controls were roughly 37 blood donors whose buffy coats came from the Finnish Red Cross blood service. All TCR-sequenced material derived from peripheral blood: patient blood samples and healthy donor buffy coats. Peripheral blood mononuclear cells were isolated by Ficoll-Hypaque gradient centrifugation. CD4+ cells were magnetically purified from the buffy coats of healthy controls. The Gentra Puregene Cell and Tissue kit was used for genomic DNA extraction, and quantification was performed on a Qubit 2.0 fluorometer. The CDR3 starts with the cysteine, ends with the phenylalanine, and has 15 residues. The CDR3 DNA has 45 bases and is translated from base 1. Relative to germline, V is missing 5 bases and J is missing 2 bases, with 7 bases of the junction outside any gene match. Per the germline V gene, MNHEY is the CDR1 and SVGAGI is the CDR2.

Here the chain combines TRBV6-5 and TRBJ1-2; 8 nucleotides in the junction match TRBD1. The sequence was obtained from a human donor in good health. The sample was CD4+ T cells from blood buffy coats. For the CDR3, the sequence is CASSRTGSTNYGYTF. The DNA sequence follows: TGTGCCAGCAGTCGGACAGGGAGTACGAACTATGGCTACACCTTC.